What follows is one TCR beta chain and its context. TCRdb called the 5' RACE reads again in MiXCR, with one record for every CDR3 protein. The table lists 250,000 to 300,000 distinct CDR3 sequences, over 10% of them singletons. The record originates from a study of T cells after yellow fever vaccination. Germline CDR1 reads SEHNR; CDR2 reads FQNEAQ (reference sequence). V lost 6 bases, J lost 2 bases, and 5 bases stayed unmatched. This CDR3 region has 14 residues. The receptor was derived from a man in his thirties or forties who received the YFV17D yellow fever vaccine. The chain combines TRBV7-9 with TRBJ2-7; 9 positions match TRBD1. Source: CD4+ T cells sorted from PBMCs, taken 45 days after the yellow fever booster vaccination. Here the CDR3 DNA reads TGTGCCAGCAGTCACAGGACAGGGGCCTACGAGCAGTACTTC. Its translation: CASSHRTGAYEQYF.